This is a list of T cell receptor beta chains from one sample in a study of CD8 T cells in Susac syndrome. TCRdb re-analysed the immunoSEQ multiplex PCR reads in MiXCR, keeping a single row per CDR3 protein. Of roughly 200,000 distinct CDR3 sequences listed, roughly 94% were seen once; the top ten hold approximately 0.099%. What was sequenced was CD4+ T cells from PBMCs. Receptors were obtained from a human donor with Susac syndrome. Both conserved end residues are part of each CDR3. The D gene is left open where the match is weak. Where a row states a size, it is once, few, many or the class of an expanded clone; other rows omit it.

CDR3 protein: CARLGEQGHTGPVRFLYEQYF
CDR3 DNA: TGTGCCAGGTTAGGCGAGCAGGGGCATACCGGACCCGTTCGTTTCCTTTACGAGCAGTACTTC
J gene: TRBJ2-7
clone size: -
D gene: -
V gene: TRBV27

CDR3 protein: CASSSGFGTGAGEKLFF
CDR3 DNA: TGTGCCAGCAGTTCGGGATTCGGGACAGGGGCTGGGGAAAAACTGTTTTTT
J gene: TRBJ1-4
clone size: -
D gene: TRBD1
V gene: TRBV27

CDR3 protein: CASSLATGLETQYF
CDR3 DNA: TGCGCCAGCAGCTTGGCCACAGGGCTGGAGACCCAGTACTTC
J gene: TRBJ2-5
clone size: -
D gene: -
V gene: TRBV5-1

CDR3 protein: CASSLGGSGRASTDTQYF
CDR3 DNA: TGTGCCAGCAGCTTGGGGGGTAGCGGGAGGGCTAGCACAGATACGCAGTATTTT
J gene: TRBJ2-3
clone size: -
D gene: TRBD2
V gene: TRBV5-4

CDR3 protein: CSVPGTSNEKLFF
CDR3 DNA: TGCAGCGTTCCAGGGACCTCTAATGAAAAACTGTTTTTT
J gene: TRBJ1-4
clone size: once
D gene: -
V gene: TRBV29-1

CDR3 protein: CAWSLDSNQPQHF
CDR3 DNA: TGTGCCTGGAGTCTAGACAGCAATCAGCCCCAGCATTTT
J gene: TRBJ1-5
clone size: -
D gene: -
V gene: TRBV30

CDR3 protein: CASSSPTGIQPQHF
CDR3 DNA: TGTGCCAGCAGCTCCCCTACAGGGATTCAGCCCCAGCATTTT
J gene: TRBJ1-5
clone size: -
D gene: -
V gene: TRBV7-2

CDR3 protein: CASSLSVWELFF
CDR3 DNA: TGTGCCAGCAGTTTATCTGTATGGGAGCTGTTTTTT
J gene: TRBJ2-2
clone size: -
D gene: -
V gene: TRBV12-3/TRBV12-4

CDR3 protein: CASSQDWDRNSPLHF
CDR3 DNA: TGTGCCAGCAGCCAAGATTGGGACAGGAATTCACCCCTCCACTTT
J gene: TRBJ1-6
clone size: -
D gene: TRBD1
V gene: TRBV3-1

CDR3 protein: CSARVKQRTNYGYTF
CDR3 DNA: TGCAGTGCTAGAGTTAAACAGAGAACTAACTATGGCTACACCTTC
J gene: TRBJ1-2
clone size: -
D gene: -
V gene: TRBV20-1

CDR3 protein: CSAITQGFHGYTF
CDR3 DNA: TGCAGTGCTATTACGCAGGGTTTCCATGGCTACACCTTC
J gene: TRBJ1-2
clone size: once
D gene: -
V gene: TRBV20-1

CDR3 protein: CSVTGLAAQETQYF
CDR3 DNA: TGCAGTGTTACCGGACTAGCGGCCCAAGAGACCCAGTACTTC
J gene: TRBJ2-5
clone size: -
D gene: TRBD2
V gene: TRBV20-1

CDR3 protein: CASSLTVTYEQYF
CDR3 DNA: TGTGCCAGCTCACTGACGGTTACCTACGAGCAGTACTTC
J gene: TRBJ2-7
clone size: -
D gene: -
V gene: TRBV18

CDR3 protein: CASSPPGQGTDTQYF
CDR3 DNA: TGTGCCAGCAGCCCTCCGGGACAGGGCACAGATACGCAGTATTTT
J gene: TRBJ2-3
clone size: -
D gene: TRBD1
V gene: TRBV14

CDR3 protein: CASSLRQLNQPQHF
CDR3 DNA: TGTGCCAGCAGTTTGCGACAGCTCAATCAGCCCCAGCATTTT
J gene: TRBJ1-5
clone size: -
D gene: -
V gene: TRBV2

CDR3 protein: CSVEFVRGIDTQYF
CDR3 DNA: TGCAGCGTTGAATTCGTCCGTGGGATAGATACGCAGTATTTT
J gene: TRBJ2-3
clone size: -
D gene: -
V gene: TRBV29-1

CDR3 protein: CSAPGGASNQPQHF
CDR3 DNA: TGCAGTGCACCAGGGGGCGCGAGCAATCAGCCCCAGCATTTT
J gene: TRBJ1-5
clone size: -
D gene: TRBD1
V gene: TRBV20-1

CDR3 protein: CASSLDRGLGYTF
CDR3 DNA: TGTGCCAGCAGCTTAGACAGGGGGCTGGGCTACACCTTC
J gene: TRBJ1-2
clone size: -
D gene: TRBD1
V gene: TRBV7-2

CDR3 protein: CASSLKMNQPQHF
CDR3 DNA: TGTGCCAGCAGCTTAAAAATGAATCAGCCCCAGCATTTT
J gene: TRBJ1-5
clone size: -
D gene: -
V gene: TRBV7-2

CDR3 protein: CSVAFSGGVFGMPQFF
CDR3 DNA: TGCAGCGTTGCATTTAGCGGGGGGGTATTTGGGATGCCGCAGTTCTTC
J gene: TRBJ2-1
clone size: -
D gene: TRBD2
V gene: TRBV29-1

CDR3 protein: CASSPSPYEQYF
CDR3 DNA: TGTGCCAGCAGTCCGTCCCCCTACGAGCAGTACTTC
J gene: TRBJ2-7
clone size: -
D gene: -
V gene: TRBV27

CDR3 protein: CASSPLTGVSSGANVLTF
CDR3 DNA: TGTGCTAGCAGCCCCCTTACAGGGGTTAGCTCTGGGGCCAACGTCCTGACTTTC
J gene: TRBJ2-6
clone size: -
D gene: TRBD1
V gene: TRBV7-7

CDR3 protein: CASTGTSGGQRETQYF
CDR3 DNA: TGTGCCAGCACCGGGACTAGCGGGGGCCAAAGGGAGACCCAGTACTTC
J gene: TRBJ2-5
clone size: -
D gene: TRBD2
V gene: TRBV2

CDR3 protein: CAWGPGTGDADTQYF
CDR3 DNA: TGTGCCTGGGGTCCCGGGACAGGGGACGCAGATACGCAGTATTTT
J gene: TRBJ2-3
clone size: once
D gene: TRBD1
V gene: TRBV30

CDR3 protein: CASRGTRVRNYGYTF
CDR3 DNA: TGTGCCAGCAGGGGAACACGGGTCAGGAACTATGGCTACACCTTC
J gene: TRBJ1-2
clone size: -
D gene: -
V gene: TRBV12-3/TRBV12-4

CDR3 protein: CASSWGQGADTEAFF
CDR3 DNA: TGTGCCAGCAGCTGGGGACAGGGGGCGGACACTGAAGCTTTCTTT
J gene: TRBJ1-1
clone size: -
D gene: TRBD1
V gene: TRBV7-9

CDR3 protein: CSVGRMVGYNEQFF
CDR3 DNA: TGCAGCGTTGGGCGGATGGTGGGGTACAATGAGCAGTTCTTC
J gene: TRBJ2-1
clone size: -
D gene: -
V gene: TRBV29-1